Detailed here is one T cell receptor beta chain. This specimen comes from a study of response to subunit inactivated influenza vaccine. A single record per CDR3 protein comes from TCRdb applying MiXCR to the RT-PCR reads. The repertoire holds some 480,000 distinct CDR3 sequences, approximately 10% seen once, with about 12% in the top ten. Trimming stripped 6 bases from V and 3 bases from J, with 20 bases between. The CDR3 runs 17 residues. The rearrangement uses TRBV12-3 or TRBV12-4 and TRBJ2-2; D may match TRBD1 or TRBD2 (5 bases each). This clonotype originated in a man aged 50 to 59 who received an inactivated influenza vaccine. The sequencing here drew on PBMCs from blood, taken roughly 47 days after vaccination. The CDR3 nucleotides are TGTGCCAGCAGCGACTCCCAGGGACGGTTGGACACCGGGGAGCTGTTTTTT. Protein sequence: CASSDSQGRLDTGELFF.